These T cell receptor beta chains were read from a single sample in a study of blood T cells in healthy people across ages. MiXCR was run by TCRdb on the 5' RACE reads, yielding one entry per CDR3 protein. The sample has about 780,000 distinct CDR3 sequences, less than 60% seen once. Sequencing was performed on blood. All receptors come from an elderly man in good health. The CDR3 runs from the conserved cysteine through the conserved F or W. D genes are given only for firm matches. For some rows the clone size is stated as once, few or many, or as a class when expanded; others skip it.

few,TRBV7-2,15,NA,TRBJ2-1,CASSPERAGGNEQFF,TGTGCCAGCAGCCCTGAAAGGGCAGGCGGCAATGAGCAGTTCTTC
NA,TRBV18,18,TRBD2,TRBJ2-3,CASSPPTSGRASTDTQYF,TGTGCCAGCTCACCACCCACTAGCGGGAGGGCTAGCACAGATACGCAGTATTTT
NA,TRBV7-2,14,NA,TRBJ2-3,CASSLALRSDTQYF,TGTGCCAGCAGCTTAGCGCTGAGATCGGATACGCAGTATTTT
NA,TRBV6-1,16,NA,TRBJ1-5,CASSGLPVPLNQPQHF,TGTGCCAGCAGTGGACTGCCAGTTCCCCTCAATCAGCCCCAGCATTTT
NA,TRBV4-3,16,TRBD2,TRBJ2-3,CASSQDSGGWTDTQYF,TGCGCCAGCAGCCAAGACAGCGGGGGGTGGACAGATACGCAGTATTTT
NA,TRBV29-1,13,NA,TRBJ2-3,CSVGVMGTDTQYF,TGCAGCGTGGGAGTTATGGGCACAGATACGCAGTATTTT
NA,TRBV6-2/TRBV6-3,12,NA,TRBJ2-7,CASSYVGNEQYF,TGTGCCAGCAGTTACGTCGGCAATGAGCAGTACTTC
NA,TRBV5-1,15,TRBD1,TRBJ2-5,CASDSLTGGRNEQYF,TGCGCCAGCGACTCCTTGACAGGGGGAAGGAATGAGCAGTACTTC
NA,TRBV20-1,11,NA,TRBJ2-7,CSARPDHEQYF,TGCAGTGCTAGACCGGACCACGAGCAGTACTTC
NA,TRBV29-1,13,NA,TRBJ2-7,CSVLLLGTYEQYF,TGCAGCGTGCTCTTACTAGGTACCTACGAGCAGTACTTC
NA,TRBV2,16,TRBD2,TRBJ2-7,CASSEEVTSGTYEQYF,TGTGCCAGCAGTGAAGAGGTGACTAGCGGGACTTACGAGCAGTACTTC
few,TRBV4-2,14,NA,TRBJ1-5,CASSQDRKGQPQHF,TGTGCCAGCAGCCAAGATCGAAAGGGTCAGCCCCAGCATTTT
NA,TRBV9,15,NA,TRBJ2-5,CASSVVGAVQETQYF,TGTGCCAGCAGCGTAGTAGGAGCGGTCCAAGAGACCCAGTACTTC
NA,TRBV6-5,16,NA,TRBJ1-5,CASSRTGLGSNQPQHF,TGTGCCAGCAGTCGGACCGGTCTTGGTAGCAATCAGCCCCAGCATTTT
NA,TRBV5-5,15,NA,TRBJ2-5,CASSLWEQAEETQYF,TGTGCCAGCAGCTTGTGGGAACAGGCGGAAGAGACCCAGTACTTC
NA,TRBV12-3/TRBV12-4,14,NA,TRBJ2-4,CASSLLRCKNIQYF,TGTGCCAGCAGCTTGCTTAGGTGCAAAAACATTCAGTACTTC
once,TRBV20-1,13,NA,TRBJ2-3,CSARTDSTDTQYF,TGCAGTGCGAGAACGGACAGCACAGATACGCAGTATTTT
NA,TRBV12-3/TRBV12-4,16,TRBD2,TRBJ2-3,CASSLSGGRGTDTRYF,TGTGCCAGCAGTTTATCTGGCGGGAGGGGCACAGATACGCGGTATTTT
NA,TRBV6-4,15,NA,TRBJ2-2,CASSRDGTNTGELFF,TGTGCCAGCAGCCGGGACGGCACGAACACCGGGGAGCTGTTTTTT
NA,TRBV3-1,15,NA,TRBJ1-1,CASSQVRLGKNEAFF,TGTGCCAGCAGCCAAGTCCGGCTGGGGAAAAATGAAGCTTTCTTT
once,TRBV24-1,17,TRBD1,TRBJ2-7,CATSDRASGQGTYEQYF,TGTGCCACCAGTGATCGCGCGTCTGGACAGGGGACCTACGAGCAGTACTTC
NA,TRBV4-1,13,NA,TRBJ2-7,CASSQDLGDEQYF,TGCGCCAGCAGCCAAGATCTGGGGGACGAGCAGTACTTC
NA,TRBV2,16,NA,TRBJ2-3,CASSEAVTSSTDTQYF,TGTGCCAGCAGTGAAGCGGTTACCAGTAGCACAGATACGCAGTATTTT
NA,TRBV27,16,TRBD1,TRBJ2-3,CASRTSDRGTTDTQYF,TGTGCCAGCAGAACATCGGACAGGGGGACGACAGATACGCAGTATTTT
NA,TRBV7-8,13,NA,TRBJ1-4,CAGNRVYNEKLFF,TGTGCCGGCAATAGGGTGTATAATGAAAAACTGTTTTTT
NA,TRBV29-1,13,NA,TRBJ1-2,CSGIIGDNYGYTF,TGCAGCGGAATAATAGGGGATAACTATGGCTACACCTTC
few,TRBV7-6,17,TRBD1,TRBJ2-7,CASSLGQGAILASEQYF,TGTGCCAGCAGCTTAGGACAGGGGGCGATTCTGGCGTCCGAGCAGTACTTC
NA,TRBV20-1,15,NA,TRBJ1-2,CSADSPGSANYSYTF,TGCAGTGCCGACTCGCCAGGGTCAGCTAACTATAGCTACACCTTC
NA,TRBV7-6,15,NA,TRBJ2-3,CASSLYGTPTDTQYF,TGTGCCAGCAGCTTATACGGGACACCTACAGATACGCAGTATTTT
many,TRBV20-1,15,NA,TRBJ2-7,CSGGNPRGATGEQYF,TGCAGTGGGGGGAACCCCAGGGGAGCTACTGGGGAGCAGTACTTC
NA,TRBV20-1,15,TRBD2,TRBJ2-1,CSARVPLAGTYEQFF,TGCAGTGCTAGAGTTCCACTAGCGGGAACATACGAGCAGTTCTTC
NA,TRBV27,15,NA,TRBJ2-1,CASSYRAELYNEQFF,TGTGCCAGCAGTTACAGGGCCGAACTCTACAATGAGCAGTTCTTC
NA,TRBV25-1,16,NA,TRBJ1-3,CASSEVGTSSGNTIYF,TGTGCCAGCAGTGAAGTGGGGACAAGCTCTGGAAACACCATATATTTT
NA,TRBV6-5,16,NA,TRBJ2-1,CASSYSTGGPYNEQFF,TGTGCCAGCAGTTACTCTACAGGCGGACCCTACAATGAGCAGTTCTTC
few,TRBV20-1,16,NA,TRBJ2-7,CSASPIPVVGVYEQYF,TGCAGTGCTAGTCCAATCCCGGTAGTAGGGGTCTACGAGCAGTACTTC
NA,TRBV7-9,16,NA,TRBJ2-5,CASSLVPGSFEETQYF,TGTGCCAGCAGCTTAGTGCCAGGGTCTTTCGAAGAGACCCAGTACTTC
NA,TRBV7-9,15,TRBD1,TRBJ1-1,CASSPGQGALVEAFF,TGTGCCAGCAGCCCAGGACAGGGGGCACTAGTTGAAGCTTTCTTT
few,TRBV20-1,12,NA,TRBJ2-3,CSVKAPTDTQYF,TGCAGTGTTAAGGCCCCTACAGATACGCAGTATTTT
NA,TRBV20-1,13,TRBD2,TRBJ2-1,CSARLAEYNEQFF,TGCAGTGCCCGACTAGCGGAATACAATGAGCAGTTCTTC
few,TRBV7-2,15,TRBD2,TRBJ2-3,CASSPWTSGRDTQYF,TGTGCCAGCAGCCCATGGACTAGCGGGAGAGATACGCAGTATTTT
NA,TRBV6-5,13,NA,TRBJ1-2,CASRSQGLSGYTF,TGTGCCAGCAGATCACAGGGCCTTTCTGGCTACACCTTC
NA,TRBV6-2/TRBV6-3,12,TRBD2,TRBJ2-7,CASRTSAYEQYF,TGTGCCAGCAGGACTAGCGCTTACGAGCAGTACTTC
NA,TRBV7-3,14,TRBD1,TRBJ2-7,CASRTDRDSYEQYF,TGTGCCAGCAGGACCGACAGGGACTCCTACGAGCAGTACTTC
NA,TRBV5-1,13,NA,TRBJ2-1,CASSLFAHNEQFF,TGCGCCAGCAGCTTGTTTGCCCACAATGAGCAGTTCTTC
NA,TRBV7-8,16,TRBD2,TRBJ2-3,CASQSGASGNTDTQYF,TGTGCCAGCCAATCCGGGGCTAGCGGAAACACAGATACGCAGTATTTT
NA,TRBV2,15,NA,TRBJ1-2,CASSYRVRSNYGYTF,TGTGCCAGCAGTTACAGGGTACGGTCGAACTATGGCTACACCTTC
few,TRBV5-5,16,NA,TRBJ2-1,CASSFFTAGGYNEQFF,TGTGCCAGCAGCTTCTTTACGGCCGGCGGATACAATGAGCAGTTCTTC